The 6 T cell receptor beta chains presented below share a single source sample, sequenced in a study of tumor-infiltrating lymphocytes in primary liver carcinoma. Using a constant-region primer together with ProtoScript II reverse transcriptase, TCR beta cDNA was made from roughly 520 ng of total RNA. Generation of the TCR beta libraries relied on three nested multiplex PCR rounds using slightly modified ARM-PCR. PCR rounds one and two used TRBV1-TRBV30 forward primers with a C-beta reverse primer for around 11 cycles each. TCRdb used MiXCR to reprocess the multiplex PCR reads, holding one entry per CDR3 protein. Of 180,000 or so distinct CDR3 sequences listed, 50% to 75% are singletons. Both blood RNA, taken from unsorted whole blood, and germline DNA were extracted. Sequencing used peripheral blood. The source is a man between 35 and 55 years old with primary liver carcinoma and hepatitis B virus infection.

The chain joins TRBV12-3 or TRBV12-4 to TRBJ2-7; either TRBD1 or TRBD2 may supply D (6 bases each). This CDR3 contains 14 residues. Trimming stripped 1 base from V and 3 bases from J, with 10 bases between. This chain's CDR3 is CASSLGGGLYEQYF. The CDR3 DNA sequence: TGTGCCAGCAGTTTAGGTGGGGGGCTCTACGAGCAGTACTTC.

A remark on this clonotype: Germline is not matched at one junction end, which may reflect a read error. This chain uses TRBV11-1 with TRBJ2-7; weak D call: TRBD1 (6 bases). From germline, CDR1 is SGHAT and CDR2 FQDESV (reference sequence). The CDR3 has 15 residues. The CDR3 loop is CASRYAGDTTYEQYF. The CDR3, as DNA: TGTGCCAGCAGGTACGCAGGGGACACCACCTACGAACAGTACTTC. The full variable domain, rest sourced from reference TRBV11-1 and TRBJ2-7, is EAEVAQSPRYKITEKSQAVAFWCDPISGHATLYWYRQILGQGPELLVQFQDESVVDDSQLPKDRFSAERLKGVDSTLKIQPAELGDSAMYLCASRYAGDTTYEQYFGPGTRLTVT.

As concerns this clonotype: A junction boundary mismatches the germline segment, possibly from a read error. The CDR3 DNA sequence: TGTGCCAGCAGCTTTGGCGGTCCCTACAATGAGCGGTTCTTC. As protein: CASSFGGPYNERFF. V usage is TRBV7-8 and J usage is TRBJ2-1; D unresolved. Germline values: CDR1 SGHVS, CDR2 FQNEAQ. The CDR3 has 14 amino acids.

The CDR3 nucleotides read TGTGCCAGCATGTCGTCAGGGAACACCGGGGAGCTGTTTTTT. This codes for CASMSSGNTGELFF. This chain links TRBV11-2 with TRBJ2-2; D is ambiguous. CDR1 and CDR2 (germline): SGHAT, FQNNGV. The V gene lost 7 bases and the J gene lost 1 base, with 10 bases spanning the gap. The CDR3 consists of 14 residues.

The rearrangement links TRBV11-2 to TRBJ2-5; 7 bases map to TRBD1. From germline, CDR1 is SGHAT and CDR2 FQNNGV. This CDR3 region has 13 residues. V shed 11 bases and J 4 bases; nucleotides not matched to a gene: 10. The CDR3 coding sequence is TGTGCCTTCAGCTTAGGGGACAGAGAGACCCAGTACTTC. This sequence encodes CAFSLGDRETQYF.

The rearrangement uses TRBV9 and TRBJ2-3; D unclear. The length of the CDR3 is 11 residues. V shed 0 bases and J shed 5 bases, with 1 base lying between them. Germline V CDR1 and CDR2: SGDLS, YYNGEE. The CDR3 protein is CASSVGDTQYF. CDR3 in DNA: TGTGCCAGCAGCGTAGGAGATACGCAGTATTTT.